Sequencing of this T cell receptor (beta chain) was carried out in a study of T-cell reconstitution after alpha-beta-depleted transplantation in children (dated by TCRdb to about 2016). In the study overall: Using TCR repertoire profiling, the study followed T-cell immune reconstitution in a quantitative way in children after TCRalphabeta/CD19-depleted allogeneic hematopoietic cell transplantation. What the work shows at the level of the full study, not this receptor alone: The high TCRbeta diversity at day 60 in some patients was ascribed to recipient T cells and intrathymic progenitors that had survived conditioning. Apparently early alphabetaT-cell count recovery about two months after transplant reportedly relied on only several hundred rapidly expanded clones derived from non-depleted graft cells. The frequencies of hyperexpanded clones fell over the following months, and after one year, T-cell counts and TCRbeta diversity were mostly attributed to newly produced T cells.

According to the study, the label for this sample's treatment or condition signals: allogeneic hematopoietic cell transplantation with graft depleted of TCRalphabeta T cells and CD19 B cells. The children who served as transplant recipients had been given grafts of TCRalphabeta/CD19-depleted allogeneic hematopoietic cells. This clonotype was seen a handful of times. There is no known antigen for this receptor. No much larger clonotype is one base removed from it; base qualities were not supplied. The library was generated by PCR. Sequenced using an Illumina HiSeq 2500. TCR library preparation used molecular barcoding, with unique molecular identifiers applied to normalize quantification of the TCRbeta repertoire. TCRdb's own reprocessing of the public reads used fastp at Q25 and MiXCR and kept productive beta chains. Rows merge per CDR3 protein into single entries with the most common DNA and genes. For this sample there are about 210,000 distinct CDR3 sequences; around a sixth appear just once. About two fifths of the sample goes to the ten largest clones.

As encoded in the germline V gene, CDR1 is SQVTM while CDR2 is ANQGSEA. V was cut back by 0 bases and J by 2 bases, leaving a gap of 18 bases between them. Including the terminal cysteine and phenylalanine, the CDR3 comprises 17 residues. Only the CDR3 part of the read is kept: 51 bases, read in frame from the first base. Sequences were derived from PBMCs, mostly from graft donor cells, sampled 360 days after TCRalphabeta/CD19-depleted stem cell transplant. The receptor's source is a male patient between 2 and 15 years old who had a stem cell transplant for acute lymphoblastic leukemia, so the T cells may come from the graft donor. The chain is encoded by TRBV29-1 joined to TRBJ2-3; a weak D assignment points to TRBD2 (6 bases agree). The sequence in DNA is TGCAGCGTTGAAGAAGATGGAGGGGTAAGGGACACAGATACGCAGTATTTT. This is translated as CSVEEDGGVRDTDTQYF.